Many counts were recorded for the clone carrying this T cell receptor beta chain. Profiling of TCR beta VDJ combinations and CDR3 sequences used genomic DNA as template. TCRdb called the reads again in MiXCR, with one record for every CDR3 protein. The sample holds about 62,000 distinct CDR3 sequences; less than 65% are singletons and the top ten take about 2.5%. The sample belongs to a study of CD8+CD57+ T cells in acquired aplastic anemia. The sample was sorted CD4+, CD8+, or CD8+CD57+ T cells (not recorded which) from PBMCs. The sequence came from a human donor in good health, serving as a control.

The CDR3 DNA reads TGTGCCTGGAGTGCCTACAGGGGGGCCTATGGCTACACCTTC. This sequence encodes CAWSAYRGAYGYTF. The chain uses TRBV30 and TRBJ1-2; 8 positions match TRBD1. The CDR3 spans 14 residues. Germline CDR1 GTSNPN, CDR2 SVGIG (reference sequence). V shed 1 base and J 4 bases; nucleotides not matched to a gene: 5.